This TCR beta chain was profiled in a study of a mutant IDH1 vaccine in newly diagnosed glioma. This clone appeared once. Only in-frame clones appear in the TCRdb table, and some are missing; sequencing was by immunoSEQ multiplex PCR. Of about 98,000 clones listed, roughly 90% are singletons. Specified time point: baseline, week 1 (first vaccination visit). The treatment was: pre-vaccination baseline after standard-of-care therapy. Looked up from germline, CDR1 is MDHEN and CDR2 is SYDVKM. Deletions cut 5 bases from V and 5 bases from J, with 13 bases between. This CDR3 is built from 14 residues. The TCR was taken from a woman aged 45-59 years with glioma. V gene TRBV28 combines with J gene TRBJ2-1; unclear D gene. Sequencing used PBMCs, obtained from a glioma patient treated with radiotherapy, temozolomide or both. The CDR3 reads CASSPRLAHNEQFF. The CDR3 region has the DNA TGTGCCAGCAGTCCAAGGTTAGCCCACAATGAGCAGTTCTTC. Drawing the rest from reference TRBV28 and TRBJ2-1, the complete variable domain is DVKVTQSSRYLVKRTGEKVFLECVQDMDHENMFWYRQDPGLGLRLIYFSYDVKMKEKGDIPEGYSVSREKKERFSLILESASTNQTSMYLCASSPRLAHNEQFFGPGTRLTVL.